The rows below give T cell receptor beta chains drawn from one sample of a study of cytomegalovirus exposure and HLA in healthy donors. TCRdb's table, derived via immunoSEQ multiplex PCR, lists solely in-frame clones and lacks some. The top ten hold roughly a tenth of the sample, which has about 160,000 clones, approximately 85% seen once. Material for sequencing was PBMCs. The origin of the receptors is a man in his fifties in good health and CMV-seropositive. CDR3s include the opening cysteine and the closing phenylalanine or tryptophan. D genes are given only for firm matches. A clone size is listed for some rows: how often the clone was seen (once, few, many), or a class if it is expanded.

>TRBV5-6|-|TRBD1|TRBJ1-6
TGTGCCAGCAGCTTGGTGGGACAGTCCTATAATTCACCCCTCCACTTT
CASSLVGQSYNSPLHF
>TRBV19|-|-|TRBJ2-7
TGTGCCAGTACTCCCGAGAGACGGCCGGGGTACGAGCAGTACTTC
CASTPERRPGYEQYF
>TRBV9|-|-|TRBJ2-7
TGTGCCAGCAGCGTAGGCCAACAGCCTACCTACGAGCAGTACTTC
CASSVGQQPTYEQYF
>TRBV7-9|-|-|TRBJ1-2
TGTGCCAGCAGCTTAATGACGGGAGCTAACTATGGCTACACCTTC
CASSLMTGANYGYTF
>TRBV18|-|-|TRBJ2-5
TGTGCCAGCTCACCACTAGAAGAGACCCAGTACTTC
CASSPLEETQYF
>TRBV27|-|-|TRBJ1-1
TGTGCCAGCAGTATTACCGGGACACCGAACACTGAAGCTTTCTTT
CASSITGTPNTEAFF
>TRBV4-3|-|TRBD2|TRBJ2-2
TGCGCCAGCAGCCAAGATTTCAGCGGGAGTGGCACCGGGGAGCTGTTTTTT
CASSQDFSGSGTGELFF
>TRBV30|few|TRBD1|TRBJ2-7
TGTGCCTGGAGCTCTTCGGACAGGGATTACGAGCAGTACTTC
CAWSSSDRDYEQYF
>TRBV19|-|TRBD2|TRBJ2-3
TGTGCCAGTAGTCGGGGACTACCGGGCACAGATACGCAGTATTTT
CASSRGLPGTDTQYF
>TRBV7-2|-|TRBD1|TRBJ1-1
TGTGCCAGCAGCATACAAACAGGGGACGATGCTTTCTTT
CASSIQTGDDAFF